Each of the 29 T cell receptor beta chains below was sequenced from the same sample in a study of post-analysis software for immune sequencing data. Whole-study findings and limits: The five TRBV segments detected at higher frequency in patients than in controls included TRBV5-6, TRBV5-1 and TRBV20-1.

Unique-molecular-identifier-tagged TCR beta cDNA libraries were used. TCRdb recomputed calls from the PCR reads with MiXCR, one row per CDR3 protein. This repertoire shows roughly 430,000 distinct CDR3 sequences, 39% found once; its top ten account for about 8%. Antigens for these TCRs are unknown. Sample: blood. These receptors all stem from a girl aged 2-10 years with multiple sclerosis.

The chain is built from TRBV13 and TRBJ2-7; 8 bases line up with TRBD1. CDR3 length equals 15 residues. The trim removed 5 bases at V and 2 bases at J, leaving 8 bases unmatched. Germline V gene sequence: CDR1 PRHDT, CDR2 FYEKMQ (reference sequence). For the CDR3, the DNA is TGTGCCAGCAGCAAGACGGACAGGGTCCCCTACGAGCAGTACTTC. Encoded protein: CASSKTDRVPYEQYF.

This clonotype was seen a handful of times. The chain joins TRBV6-5 to TRBJ2-5; 11 bases match TRBD2. The V and J ends lost 6 bases and 2 bases, in that order; junction bases with no gene match: 2. Germline V CDR1 and CDR2: MNHEY, SVGAGI. The CDR3 totals 14 residues. The DNA for the CDR3 is TGTGCCAGCAGGGGACTAGCGGAACAAGAGACCCAGTACTTC. Encoded protein: CASRGLAEQETQYF.

The genes are TRBV2 and TRBJ1-2; 8 bases match TRBD1. The CDR3 has 14 amino acids. Germline values: CDR1 SNHLY, CDR2 FYNNEI. Trimming took 11 bases from V and 6 from J; bases not matched to a gene: 14. CDR3 region: CAGGGGRQGNGYTF. CDR3 in DNA: TGTGCCGGCGGCGGAGGACGACAGGGGAATGGCTACACCTTC.

The chain uses TRBV21-1 and TRBJ2-4. The DNA end is more similar to TRBJ2-7, so the J call may be wrong. TRBV21-1 constitutes a pseudogene. This CDR3 is built from 16 residues. The CDR3 nucleotides read TGTGCCAGCAGCAACAGCAGGGTGCCTCGCCGGTACGAGCAGTACTTC. It yields the protein CASSNSRVPRRYEQYF.

V and J are TRBV7-2 and TRBJ2-7; 13 nucleotides match TRBD2. With V trimmed by 4 bases and J by 2 bases, 8 bases remained unmatched. Germline V gene data show CDR1 as SGHTA and CDR2 as FQGNSA. This CDR3 region has 17 residues. In DNA, the CDR3 is TGTGCCAGCAGCTCCCCCCGACTAGCGGGAGGTCCCTACGAGCAGTACTTC. Protein: CASSSPRLAGGPYEQYF.

This clonotype appeared a single time. This chain joins TRBV20-1 and TRBJ2-2; D might be TRBD1 or TRBD2, each matching 7 bases. CDR1 and CDR2 (germline): DFQATT, SNEGSKA (reference sequence). The CDR3 extends over 17 amino acids. The V gene lost 4 bases and the J gene lost 5 bases, with 23 bases spanning the gap. The CDR3: CSAINPGGASDTGELFF. The CDR3 DNA reads TGCAGTGCTATCAACCCAGGGGGGGCCTCTGATACCGGGGAGCTGTTTTTT.

The V and J genes are TRBV2 and TRBJ2-3; 10 bases map to TRBD1. This CDR3 is built from 16 residues. Germline V CDR1 and CDR2: SNHLY, FYNNEI. DNA for the CDR3: TGTGCTAAATCGCCCGGGACAGGGGACCGCACAGATACGCAGTATTTT. As protein: CAKSPGTGDRTDTQYF.

This chain uses TRBV19 with TRBJ2-7; D might be TRBD2 (6 bases). CDR3 length: 14 amino acids. Germline V gives CDR1 LNHDA, CDR2 SQIVND (reference sequence). V was trimmed by 5 bases and J by 1 base, leaving 12 bases between them. The CDR3 loop reads CASSRLVWSYEQYF. The CDR3 DNA follows: TGTGCCAGTAGTCGACTAGTTTGGTCCTACGAGCAGTACTTC.

The chain couples TRBV11-2 to TRBJ2-7, with a possible D match to TRBD1 (6 bases). Germline-derived CDR1 and CDR2 are SGHAT and FQNNGV. V was shortened by 4 bases and J by 7 bases, with 20 bases between the two germline ends. CDR3 length: 15 amino acids. CDR3 loop: CASSSLGGSNNEQYF. The CDR3 nucleotides read TGTGCCAGCAGCTCCCTTGGGGGCAGCAACAATGAGCAGTACTTC.

The table lists this clonotype with a few counts. This sequence joins TRBV29-1 and TRBJ2-5; D is possibly TRBD1 (6 bases). Germline loops: CDR1 SQVTM, CDR2 ANQGSEA. This CDR3 is 12 amino acids long. V shed 8 bases and J shed 4 bases, with 14 bases lying between them. This CDR3 reads CSTVTGGETQYF. CDR3 in DNA: TGCAGCACTGTGACAGGAGGAGAGACCCAGTACTTC.

This clonotype was seen a few times. This chain's CDR3 is CASSYSLAGTGNGYTF. The CDR3 coding sequence is TGTGCCAGCAGTTACTCGCTTGCCGGGACAGGGAATGGCTACACCTTC. This chain connects TRBV6-5 to TRBJ1-2; 9 bases map to TRBD1. This CDR3 has 16 amino acids. The J segment lost 6 bases and the V segment lost 0 bases, leaving 8 bases of the junction unmatched. The germline gives CDR1 MNHEY, CDR2 SVGAGI.

This rearrangement joins TRBV29-1 to TRBJ1-1, with 8 bases lining up with TRBD1. The CDR3 is 13 residues long. Germline CDR1 is SQVTM and CDR2 is ANQGSEA. V shed 6 bases, J shed 11 bases, and the junction held 14 bases outside the gene matches. DNA for the CDR3: TGCAGCGTCGTGGGACAGGCCGCAGGGGTCGCTTTCTTT. This gives the protein CSVVGQAAGVAFF.

In its sample, this clonotype was seen many times. The chain employs TRBV29-1 and TRBJ2-7; possible D gene TRBD2, 6 bases. V was trimmed by 7 bases and J by 7 bases, leaving 20 bases between them. CDR3 length: 13 residues. Germline V gene lookup returns CDR1 SQVTM and CDR2 ANQGSEA. The CDR3: CSASGLFLGEQYF. CDR3 bases: TGCAGCGCTTCCGGACTATTCCTGGGGGAGCAGTACTTC.

The rearrangement joins TRBV20-1 to TRBJ2-1, with D possibly called TRBD1 or TRBD2 (5 bases each). The germline CDR1 and CDR2 sequences are DFQATT and SNEGSKA (reference sequence). The CDR3 runs to 16 residues. The V end lost 5 bases, the J end lost 4 bases, and 21 bases lay between the germline ends. The CDR3 region is CSARRRIEGIYNEQFF. CDR3 DNA sequence: TGCAGTGCTCGGAGGAGGATAGAGGGGATTTACAATGAGCAGTTCTTC.

CDR3 sequence: CASSVAGTGDYNEQFF. The CDR3, as DNA: TGTGCCAGCAGTGTCGCCGGGACAGGGGACTACAATGAGCAGTTCTTC. This sequence joins TRBV28 and TRBJ2-1; 10 positions agree with TRBD1. Unmatched junction bases numbered 7, after V lost 5 bases and J lost 3 bases. There are 16 residues in the CDR3. Germline V gives CDR1 MDHEN, CDR2 SYDVKM.

This clonotype showed up just once. Written as DNA, the CDR3 is TGTGCCACCAGCAGAGATACACGACTAGCGGGAGGCATCGACAATGAGCAGTTCTTC. Encoded protein: CATSRDTRLAGGIDNEQFF. This chain connects TRBV15 to TRBJ2-1; 13 nucleotides align to TRBD2. This CDR3 has 19 amino acids. With V trimmed by 0 bases and J by 5 bases, 10 bases remained unmatched. CDR1 and CDR2 from the germline V gene are LNHNV and YYDKDF (reference sequence). Combining the CDR3 with reference TRBV15 and TRBJ2-1 gives the whole variable domain DAMVIQNPRYQVTQFGKPVTLSCSQTLNHNVMYWYQQKSSQAPKLLFHYYDKDFNNEADTPDNFQSRRPNTSFCFLDIRSPGLGDTAMYLCATSRDTRLAGGIDNEQFFGPGTRLTVL.

Worth noting for this clonotype: The final CDR3 position lacks the conserved phenylalanine or tryptophan, pointing to a likely read error. The V call is TRBV6-1, the J call TRBJ2-7; D uncertain. V shed 2 bases and J shed 2 bases, with 4 bases lying between them. CDR1 and CDR2 from the germline V gene are MNHNS and SASEGT. The CDR3 runs 12 residues. The CDR3 loop is CASSEFTYEQYL. Here the CDR3 DNA reads TGTGCCAGCAGTGAATTCACCTACGAGCAGTACTTA.

The chain joins TRBV5-1 to TRBJ2-7, with D unclear. Germline-derived CDR1 and CDR2 are SGHRS and YFSETQ. The CDR3 has 17 amino acids. Trimming shortened V by 2 bases and J by 0 bases, and 18 bases separated the two germline ends. The CDR3 DNA reads TGCGCCAGCAGCTTCGGTCCCTATGCTCCATTCTCCTACGAGCAGTACTTC. Its translation: CASSFGPYAPFSYEQYF.

This clonotype was counted only a few times. This may stem from a read error, because a much larger clone lies one nucleotide away. V usage is TRBV7-3 and J usage is TRBJ2-7; D uncertain. The CDR3 loop spans 13 amino acids. Germline values: CDR1 SGHTA, CDR2 FQGTGA. V lost 2 bases, J lost 7 bases, and 12 bases lay in between. The CDR3 nucleotides read TGTGCCAGCAGCTTATTCTCGGCAAGTGAGCAGTACTTC. Translating gives CASSLFSASEQYF. The full variable domain, rest sourced from reference TRBV7-3 and TRBJ2-7, is GAGVSQTPSNKVTEKGKYVELRCDPISGHTALYWYRQSLGQGPEFLIYFQGTGAADDSGLPNDRFFAVRPEGSVSTLKIQRTERGDSAVYLCASSLFSASEQYFGPGTRLTVT.

CDR3 sequence: CASSHPGLAGGPSSYEQYF. In DNA form, the CDR3 reads TGCGCCAGCAGCCACCCCGGACTAGCGGGGGGCCCCAGCTCCTACGAGCAGTACTTC. This rearrangement joins TRBV4-1 to TRBJ2-7; TRBD2 matches 14 bases. The CDR3 runs 19 residues. Germline-derived CDR1 and CDR2 are MGHRA and YSYEKL. V gave up 3 bases and J gave up 0 bases; unmatched junction bases: 10.

The table lists this clonotype with a few counts. J is TRBJ1-6 and V is TRBV20-1; D ambiguous. The germline V and J ends were trimmed by 1 base and 0 bases, with 7 bases remaining between them. Germline V CDR1 and CDR2: DFQATT, SNEGSKA (reference sequence). The CDR3 spans 15 residues. The CDR3 reads CSARVRSSYNSPLHF. The CDR3 DNA reads TGCAGTGCTAGAGTCAGAAGCTCCTATAATTCACCCCTCCACTTT.

This chain links TRBV5-1 with TRBJ1-5; TRBD1 might be the D (5 bases). Per germline, CDR1 SGHRS and CDR2 YFSETQ. This CDR3 spans 14 amino acids. Between the trimmed V and J ends, which lost 4 bases and 4 bases, there was a span of 12 bases. The CDR3 is CASSPGTENQPQHF. The CDR3 DNA reads as TGCGCCAGCAGCCCCGGGACGGAGAATCAGCCCCAGCATTTT. Based on the CDR3 plus reference TRBV5-1 and TRBJ1-5, the full variable domain is KAGVTQTPRYLIKTRGQQVTLSCSPISGHRSVSWYQQTPGQGLQFLFEYFSETQRNKGNFPGRFSGRQFSNSRSEMNVSTLELGDSALYLCASSPGTENQPQHFGDGTRLSIL.

This clonotype was recorded once. This chain connects TRBV2 to TRBJ2-7; D might be TRBD2 (7 bases). Germline lookup yields CDR1 SNHLY and CDR2 FYNNEI. V was trimmed by 7 bases and J by 0 bases, leaving 16 bases between them. This CDR3 is 15 amino acids long. DNA of the CDR3: TGTGCCAGCACCTATGAGGGGGAGGGCTCCTACGAGCAGTACTTC. Translated: CASTYEGEGSYEQYF.

This chain links TRBV20-1 with TRBJ2-7; TRBD2 matches at 10 bases. The CDR3 has 21 amino acids. Germline lookup yields CDR1 DFQATT and CDR2 SNEGSKA (reference sequence). V was clipped by 1 base and J by 2 bases; unmatched bases: 23. CDR3 sequence: CSARAPSNLAGETYLPYEQYF. CDR3 DNA sequence: TGCAGTGCTAGAGCCCCCTCAAATCTAGCGGGAGAAACTTATCTCCCCTACGAGCAGTACTTC.

This rearrangement joins TRBV10-3 to TRBJ2-4; D unclear. The CDR3 spans 15 residues. Trimming stripped 0 bases from V and 7 bases from J, with 13 bases between. Germline CDR1 and CDR2: ENHRY and SYGVKD. CDR3 protein: CAISESISPGNIQYF. CDR3 in DNA: TGTGCCATCAGTGAGTCGATCTCCCCCGGCAACATTCAGTACTTC.

The V gene is TRBV7-2, the J gene TRBJ1-1; D remains ambiguous. V lost 4 bases and J lost 0, with 21 bases in between. Germline assignment: CDR1 SGHTA and CDR2 FQGNSA. The length of the CDR3 is 18 residues. CDR3 region: CASSSIGRANHMNTEAFF. In DNA, the CDR3 is TGTGCCAGCAGCTCAATCGGGAGGGCTAACCACATGAACACTGAAGCTTTCTTT.

This chain connects TRBV29-1 to TRBJ2-7, with D perhaps TRBD1 (6 bases). This CDR3 is 13 amino acids long. V shed 3 bases and J shed 3 bases, with 12 bases lying between them. Looked up from germline, CDR1 is SQVTM and CDR2 is ANQGSEA. The CDR3 sequence: CSVEGAGRYEQYF. CDR3 in DNA: TGCAGCGTTGAGGGGGCAGGACGCTACGAGCAGTACTTC.

The chain combines TRBV20-1 with TRBJ2-2; 8 bases match TRBD1. The trim removed 6 bases at V and 1 base at J, leaving 4 bases unmatched. Germline V gene data show CDR1 as DFQATT and CDR2 as SNEGSKA (reference sequence). This CDR3 is built from 14 residues. In DNA, the CDR3 is TGCAGTGCCCCGGACAGGGTGAACACCGGGGAGCTGTTTTTT. Its protein is CSAPDRVNTGELFF.

About this clonotype itself: One junction end disagrees with the germline gene, perhaps due to a read error. The CDR3 DNA follows: TGCGCCAGCAGCCAGGGACAGAGCAAAAACATTCAGTACTTT. Translated, it gives CASSQGQSKNIQYF. The rearrangement joins TRBV5-1 to TRBJ2-4; 7 bases are shared with TRBD1. The germline V gene encodes CDR1 SGHRS and CDR2 YFSETQ. The CDR3 is made up of 14 amino acids.